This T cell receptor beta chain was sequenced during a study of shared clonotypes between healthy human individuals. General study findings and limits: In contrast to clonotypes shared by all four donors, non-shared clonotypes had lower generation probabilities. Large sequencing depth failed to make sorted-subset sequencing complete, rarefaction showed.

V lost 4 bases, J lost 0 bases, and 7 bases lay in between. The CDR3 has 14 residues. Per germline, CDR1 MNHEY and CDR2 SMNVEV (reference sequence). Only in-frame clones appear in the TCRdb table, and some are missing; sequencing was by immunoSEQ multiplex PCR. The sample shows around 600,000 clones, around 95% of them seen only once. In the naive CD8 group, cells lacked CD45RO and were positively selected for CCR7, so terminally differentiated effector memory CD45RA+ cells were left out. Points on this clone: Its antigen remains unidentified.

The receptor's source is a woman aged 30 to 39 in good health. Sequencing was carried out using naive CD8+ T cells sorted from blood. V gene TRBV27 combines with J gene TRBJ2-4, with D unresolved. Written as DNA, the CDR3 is TGTGCCAGCAGTTCGGATAGAGCCAAAAACATTCAGTACTTC. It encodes CASSSDRAKNIQYF.